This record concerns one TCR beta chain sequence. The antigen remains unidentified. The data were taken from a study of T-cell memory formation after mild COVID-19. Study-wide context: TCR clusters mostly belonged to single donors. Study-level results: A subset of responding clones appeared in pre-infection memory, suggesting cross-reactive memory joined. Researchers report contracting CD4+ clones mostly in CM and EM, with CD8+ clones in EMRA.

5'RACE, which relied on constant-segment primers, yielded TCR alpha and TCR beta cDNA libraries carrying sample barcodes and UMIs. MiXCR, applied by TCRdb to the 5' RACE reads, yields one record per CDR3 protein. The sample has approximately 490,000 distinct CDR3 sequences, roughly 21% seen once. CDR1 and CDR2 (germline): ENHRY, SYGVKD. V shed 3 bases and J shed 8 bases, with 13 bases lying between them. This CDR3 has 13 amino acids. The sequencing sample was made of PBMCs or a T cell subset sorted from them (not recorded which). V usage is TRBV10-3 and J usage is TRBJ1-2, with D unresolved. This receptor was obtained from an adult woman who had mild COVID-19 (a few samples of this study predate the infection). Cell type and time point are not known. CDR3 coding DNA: TGTGCCATCAGTGAAAGTCCACCTCGGGGCTACACCTTC. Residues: CAISESPPRGYTF.